One and the same sample provided the 11 T cell receptor beta chains below, sequenced in a study of T cell responses to AZD1222 COVID-19 vaccine. Libraries were prepared by immunoSEQ multiplex PCR; TCRdb keeps only in-frame clonotypes and omits some of them. The table records some 130,000 clones, 80% to 95% of them present only once. The starting material was peripheral blood, obtained 28 days after the second AZD1222 dose. The source is an adult who received the AZD1222 COVID-19 vaccine.

The rearrangement links TRBV4-2 to TRBJ1-5, with D perhaps matching TRBD1 (5 bases). V shed 0 bases and J shed 6 bases, with 18 bases lying between them. CDR1 and CDR2 (germline): LGHNA, YNFKEQ. There are 17 residues in the CDR3. The CDR3 sequence is CASSQDSGPHGGQPQHF. Here the CDR3 DNA reads TGTGCCAGCAGCCAAGATTCAGGGCCCCACGGGGGTCAGCCCCAGCATTTT.

V gene TRBV11-3 combines with J gene TRBJ1-4; D is unresolved. Germline V gene data show CDR1 as SGHNT and CDR2 as YENEEA. The CDR3 length is 13 residues. V was clipped by 6 bases and J by 7 bases, with 12 bases between them. CDR3 region: CASRRRFGEKLFF. The CDR3 coding sequence is TGTGCCAGCAGAAGGAGATTTGGTGAAAAACTGTTTTTT.

The chain uses TRBV29-1 and TRBJ2-3; 8 bases are shared with TRBD1. The V segment lost 0 bases and the J segment 2 bases; nucleotides outside the gene matches: 4. Germline V gene data show CDR1 as SQVTM and CDR2 as ANQGSEA. This CDR3 contains 15 residues. CDR3 DNA sequence: TGCAGCGTTGAAGATTGGACAGGGCACACAGATACGCAGTATTTT. It translates to CSVEDWTGHTDTQYF.

The J gene is TRBJ2-7, the V gene TRBV19, with TRBD2 matching 7 bases. V lost 3 bases and J lost 1; bases outside the gene matches: 6. CDR1 is LNHDA and CDR2 is SQIVND in the germline V gene (reference sequence). This CDR3 spans 15 amino acids. As DNA, the CDR3 is TGTGCCAGTAGTATCGGGACCGGGGGGTCCTACGAGCAGTACTTC. It encodes CASSIGTGGSYEQYF. Full variable domain (remainder filled in from reference TRBV19 and TRBJ2-7): DGGITQSPKYLFRKEGQNVTLSCEQNLNHDAMYWYRQDPGQGLRLIYYSQIVNDFQKGDIAEGYSVSREKKESFPLTVTSAQKNPTAFYLCASSIGTGGSYEQYFGPGTRLTVT.

This chain connects TRBV7-9 to TRBJ1-1; D may be TRBD1 (5 bases). Trimming shortened V by 5 bases and J by 0 bases, and 10 bases separated the two germline ends. The length of the CDR3 is 14 residues. Germline V gene lookup returns CDR1 SEHNR and CDR2 FQNEAQ (reference sequence). The CDR3 DNA reads TGTGCCAGCAGCGGGCCGGGGCTGAACACTGAAGCTTTCTTT. Translation gives CASSGPGLNTEAFF.

This clone was picked up one time. V and J are TRBV5-6 and TRBJ2-5, with no clear D. The CDR3 runs to 16 residues. Germline V lookup: CDR1 SGHDT, CDR2 YYEEEE. The ends were cut back, 2 bases at V and 0 bases at J, with 14 bases in the middle. CDR3 bases: TGTGCCAGCAGCTTACCCGCCTCAGAATACCAAGAGACCCAGTACTTC. Residues: CASSLPASEYQETQYF.

The rearrangement joins TRBV9 to TRBJ2-3; D is perhaps TRBD1 (6 bases). Germline V gene lookup returns CDR1 SGDLS and CDR2 YYNGEE. The CDR3 runs to 15 residues. V was cut by 4 bases and J by 2 bases, with 14 bases left in between. The CDR3 sequence: CASSPTDSPTDTQYF. DNA of the CDR3: TGTGCCAGCAGCCCGACGGACAGCCCCACAGATACGCAGTATTTT.

The chain is built from TRBV29-1 and TRBJ2-7; D possibly corresponds to TRBD2 (5 bases). Germline V gene sequence: CDR1 SQVTM, CDR2 ANQGSEA. This CDR3 comprises 15 residues. The ends were cut back, 1 base at V and 4 bases at J, with 17 bases in the middle. The CDR3 reads CSVEVPTGREYEQYF. The CDR3, as DNA: TGCAGCGTTGAAGTCCCAACCGGACGGGAATACGAGCAGTACTTC.

The rearrangement uses TRBV4-1 and TRBJ2-7; tentatively, D is TRBD1 or TRBD2 (5 bases each). CDR1 is MGHRA and CDR2 is YSYEKL in the germline V gene. The CDR3 covers 15 residues. V gave up 4 bases and J gave up 0 bases, with 13 bases separating them. As DNA, the CDR3 is TGCGCCAGCAGCCTTGGGACGGAGAGCTCCTACGAGCAGTACTTC. Translation gives CASSLGTESSYEQYF.

V and J are TRBV28 and TRBJ1-2, with 10 bases aligning to TRBD1. Unmatched junction bases numbered 11, after V lost 2 bases and J lost 8 bases. The germline V gene has CDR1 MDHEN and CDR2 SYDVKM. The CDR3 length is 16 residues. The chain's CDR3 is CASSLRDRGYIRGYTF. As DNA, the CDR3 is TGTGCCAGCAGTTTACGGGACAGGGGATATATTCGGGGCTACACCTTC.

The V and J genes are TRBV28 and TRBJ1-3; a possible D gene is TRBD1 (6 bases). The CDR3 length is 14 residues. CDR1 is MDHEN, CDR2 SYDVKM, per germline. V was trimmed by 7 bases and J by 2 bases, leaving 12 bases between them. The CDR3 loop reads CASKSGTTGNTIYF. The CDR3 DNA is TGTGCCAGCAAATCCGGGACAACTGGAAACACCATATATTTT.